These 3 T cell receptor beta chains were sequenced from one sample in a study of identical twins. MiXCR, applied by TCRdb to the 5' RACE reads, yields one record per CDR3 protein. The data hold a few hundred thousand distinct CDR3 sequences, with 12% observed a single time. The data also belong to a second study, concerning yellow fever vaccine responses in identical twins.

The sequenced sample was memory (CD45RO+) T cells sorted from blood. These receptors were obtained from a woman younger than 30 in good health.

The chain carries TRBV5-1 and TRBJ2-1, with a weak D call TRBD1 (5 bases). The CDR3 spans 17 residues. The V and J ends lost 0 bases and 15 bases respectively, with 28 bases between them. In germline, CDR1 is SGHRS, CDR2 YFSETQ. CDR3 protein: CASSLGKGQGSVENRFF. The CDR3 DNA sequence: TGCGCCAGCAGCTTGGGCAAAGGGCAGGGATCGGTGGAAAATCGGTTCTTC. Based on the CDR3 plus reference TRBV5-1 and TRBJ2-1, the full variable domain is KAGVTQTPRYLIKTRGQQVTLSCSPISGHRSVSWYQQTPGQGLQFLFEYFSETQRNKGNFPGRFSGRQFSNSRSEMNVSTLELGDSALYLCASSLGKGQGSVENRFFGPGTRLTVL.

This clonotype appeared a few times. V is TRBV3-1 and J is TRBJ2-5; 8 bases map to TRBD1. J gave up 5 bases and V 4 bases, and 9 bases lay outside the gene matches. The CDR3 covers 15 residues. Germline CDR1 is LGHDT and CDR2 is YNNKEL (reference sequence). The CDR3 DNA is TGTGCCAGCAGCCGGATCGGACAGGGTAGGGAGACCCAGTACTTC. It codes for CASSRIGQGRETQYF.

A single count supports this clonotype. The chain links TRBV7-2 to TRBJ2-5; possibly TRBD2 for D (6 bases). V was shortened by 4 bases and J by 8 bases, with 14 bases between the two germline ends. This CDR3 region has 13 residues. Germline V gene data show CDR1 as SGHTA and CDR2 as FQGNSA. CDR3 coding DNA: TGTGCCAGCAGCTCACTGGTGGGGGGAACCCAGTACTTC. Its translation: CASSSLVGGTQYF.